This T cell receptor beta chain was recovered during a study of cytomegalovirus exposure and HLA in healthy donors. Notes on this clone: Antigen unknown.

Germline CDR1 reads SGHRS; CDR2 reads YFSETQ. Deletions cut 2 bases from V and 0 bases from J, with 4 bases between. The CDR3 has 13 residues. Study-wide results and limits: What a later analysis reportedly showed was that an Asian-associated ancestry cluster had fewer N-insertions than the roughly 700-donor mean. A later analysis found common viral pathogens apparently linked to several of the most significant clusters. Specific recognition of CMV antigens was confirmed in vitro for a few chains (all CMV-associated).

Primers included in the PCR were 60 Vbeta and 13 Jbeta primers. Generated by immunoSEQ multiplex PCR, the TCRdb table keeps only in-frame clones and is missing some. The data show 60,000 to 85,000 clones, with roughly 88% seen just once and 15% to 20% held by the top ten. This TCR derives from a man between 65 and 80 years old in good health and CMV-seropositive. V usage is TRBV5-1 and J usage is TRBJ2-3; D not certain. The material sequenced was PBMCs. The CDR3 spells CASSFPSTDTQYF. CDR3 DNA: TGCGCCAGCAGCTTTCCTAGCACAGATACGCAGTATTTT.